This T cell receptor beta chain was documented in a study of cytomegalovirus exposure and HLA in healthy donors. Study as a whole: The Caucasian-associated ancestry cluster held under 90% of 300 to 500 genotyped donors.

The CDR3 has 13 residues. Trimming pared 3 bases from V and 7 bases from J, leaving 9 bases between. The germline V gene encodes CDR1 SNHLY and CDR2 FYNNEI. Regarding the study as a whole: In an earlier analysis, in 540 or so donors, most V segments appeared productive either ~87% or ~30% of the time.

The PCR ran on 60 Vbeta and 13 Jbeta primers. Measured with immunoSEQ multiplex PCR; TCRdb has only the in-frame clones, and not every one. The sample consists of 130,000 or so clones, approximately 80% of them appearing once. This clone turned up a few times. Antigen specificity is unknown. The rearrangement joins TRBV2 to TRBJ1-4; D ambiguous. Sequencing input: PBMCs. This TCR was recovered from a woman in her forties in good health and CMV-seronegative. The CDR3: CASSEAFGEKLFF. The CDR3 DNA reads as TGTGCCAGCAGTGAGGCCTTTGGTGAAAAACTGTTTTTT.